The 17 T cell receptor beta chains reported below all come from one sample, sequenced in a study of T cell changes during pregnancy in multiple sclerosis. This table comes from immunoSEQ multiplex PCR, and its TCRdb copy is limited to in-frame clones, with some not included. The data contain 70,000 to 95,000 clones, approximately 92% of them singletons. Sequences were derived from peripheral blood, sampled in the first trimester of pregnancy. The origin of the receptors is a female donor with multiple sclerosis, enrolled in a pregnancy study.

The chain carries TRBV7-8 and TRBJ1-5; D ambiguous. The CDR3 totals 13 residues. Trimming cost V 2 bases and J 4 bases, with 6 bases left between them. Germline values: CDR1 SGHVS, CDR2 FQNEAQ. For the CDR3, the DNA is TGTGCCAGCAGCTTAACGGGGAATCAGCCCCAGCATTTT. This gives the protein CASSLTGNQPQHF.

The chain uses TRBV10-1 and TRBJ2-5; D unresolved. The CDR3 consists of 17 residues. The V and J ends lost 0 bases and 0 bases respectively, with 14 bases between them. The germline V gene has CDR1 WNHNN and CDR2 SYGVQD (reference sequence). The CDR3 bases are TGCGCCAGCAGTGAGTCGTTACGGAGCCAGCACCAAGAGACCCAGTACTTC. Residues: CASSESLRSQHQETQYF.

The chain uses TRBV19 and TRBJ2-1, with TRBD2 matching 14 bases. This CDR3 spans 19 amino acids. Germline CDR1 LNHDA, CDR2 SQIVND (reference sequence). Trimming removed 1 base from V and 5 bases from J; junction bases left unmatched: 10. This CDR3 is CASSIGGLAGVGHHNEQFF. CDR3 DNA: TGTGCCAGTAGTATAGGGGGACTAGCGGGGGTGGGCCACCACAATGAGCAGTTCTTC.

The chain uses TRBV9 and TRBJ2-3; the match to TRBD2 covers 11 bases. Germline CDR1 SGDLS, CDR2 YYNGEE. This CDR3 is built from 18 residues. V trimming: 0 bases; J trimming: 0 bases; junction bases outside the gene matches: 6. The CDR3 loop is CASSVGSSGGASTDTQYF. CDR3 bases: TGTGCCAGCAGCGTAGGCAGTAGCGGGGGGGCCAGCACAGATACGCAGTATTTT.

The V and J genes are TRBV7-9 and TRBJ2-1; TRBD2 agrees at 7 bases. V was pared by 5 bases and J by 8 bases, with 3 bases of the junction left unmatched. CDR3 length equals 12 residues. Germline lookup yields CDR1 SEHNR and CDR2 FQNEAQ (reference sequence). The CDR3 here is CASSQGGDEQFF. The DNA of the CDR3 is TGTGCCAGCAGCCAGGGAGGGGATGAGCAGTTCTTC.

The rearrangement uses TRBV10-3 and TRBJ1-1, with 8 bases lining up with TRBD1. The junction had 4 bases not matched to a gene; V was cut back by 6 bases and J by 4 bases. Germline V CDR1 and CDR2: ENHRY, SYGVKD. The CDR3 sequence is 13 residues long. The CDR3: CAISPGTGTEAFF. In DNA form, the CDR3 reads TGTGCCATCAGCCCCGGGACAGGCACTGAAGCTTTCTTT.

The chain is built from TRBV5-4 and TRBJ2-3, with D perhaps matching TRBD1 (6 bases). This CDR3 is 14 amino acids long. The V end was cut by 5 bases, the J end by 2 bases, with 12 bases between. The germline CDR1 and CDR2 sequences are SGHNT and YYREEE (reference sequence). CDR3 DNA sequence: TGTGCCAGCAGTCACAGGGCCCACACAGATACGCAGTATTTT. Translated: CASSHRAHTDTQYF.

In its sample, this clone was seen once. This chain links TRBV7-9 with TRBJ2-7; weak D call: TRBD1 (5 bases). Per the germline V gene, CDR1 is SEHNR and CDR2 is FQNEAQ (reference sequence). CDR3 length: 14 amino acids. Trimming shortened V by 5 bases and J by 6 bases, and 17 bases separated the two germline ends. The CDR3 loop is CASSPSAGWVEQYF. CDR3 sequence (DNA): TGTGCCAGCAGCCCAAGCGCAGGGTGGGTCGAGCAGTACTTC.

The chain combines TRBV1 with TRBJ1-4. TRBV1 is labeled a pseudogene. The CDR3 has 10 residues. CDR3 DNA sequence: TGCACCAGCGGGGGGGAAAAACTGTTTTTT. Translating it yields CTSGGEKLFF.

This sequence joins TRBV5-1 and TRBJ2-7, with TRBD1 identical over 11 bases. This CDR3 contains 16 residues. The germline CDR1 and CDR2 sequences are SGHRS and YFSETQ. Trimming removed 6 bases from V and 6 bases from J; junction bases left unmatched: 14. CDR3 sequence reads: CASTNISPGQGVEQYF. The CDR3 coding sequence is TGCGCCAGCACCAACATCTCACCGGGACAGGGGGTCGAGCAGTACTTC.

The rearrangement uses TRBV5-1 and TRBJ2-1, with 15 bases fitting TRBD2. V lost 3 bases, J lost 0 bases, and 10 bases stayed unmatched. Germline V gives CDR1 SGHRS, CDR2 YFSETQ. The length of the CDR3 is 20 residues. The CDR3 region is CASSSRAGTSGGSSYNEQFF. The CDR3 DNA is TGCGCCAGCAGCTCCCGTGCGGGGACTAGCGGGGGGAGCTCCTACAATGAGCAGTTCTTC.

The chain is built from TRBV18 and TRBJ1-1; TRBD1 matches at 9 bases. Losses at the gene ends were 3 bases for V and 4 bases for J; bases not matched to a gene: 3. In germline, CDR1 is KGHSH, CDR2 LQKENI. The CDR3 is made up of 14 amino acids. The CDR3, as DNA: TGTGCCAGCTCACCTGGGACAGGGCTCACTGAAGCTTTCTTT. Residues: CASSPGTGLTEAFF.

This chain connects TRBV15 to TRBJ2-4, with 14 bases aligning to TRBD2. Germline V gives CDR1 LNHNV, CDR2 YYDKDF (reference sequence). The CDR3 covers 16 residues. After removal of 8 bases from V and 10 bases from J, the junction contained 13 bases not matched to a gene. The DNA for the CDR3 is TGTGCCACCGCCGCCGGGACTAGCGGGGGTCGCGGGATTCAGTACTTC. This gives the protein CATAAGTSGGRGIQYF.

V gene TRBV7-8 combines with J gene TRBJ1-1; D ambiguous. The V gene lost 5 bases and the J gene lost 5 bases, with 15 bases spanning the gap. From germline, CDR1 is SGHVS and CDR2 FQNEAQ. The CDR3 length is 14 residues. The CDR3 reads CASSPLRVWTEAFF. The CDR3 coding sequence is TGTGCCAGCAGCCCACTTCGAGTTTGGACTGAAGCTTTCTTT.

The chain recombines TRBV19 with TRBJ1-1; D is undetermined. With 9 bases removed from V and 1 base from J, the gap between germline ends came to 15 bases. CDR1 and CDR2 (germline): LNHDA, SQIVND (reference sequence). The CDR3 is 14 amino acids. Here the CDR3 reads CASAGMPRNTEAFF. The CDR3 DNA is TGTGCCAGCGCCGGGATGCCCCGGAACACTGAAGCTTTCTTT. The variable domain in full, completed from reference TRBV19 and TRBJ1-1, reads DGGITQSPKYLFRKEGQNVTLSCEQNLNHDAMYWYRQDPGQGLRLIYYSQIVNDFQKGDIAEGYSVSREKKESFPLTVTSAQKNPTAFYLCASAGMPRNTEAFFGQGTRLTVV.

V is TRBV7-9 and J is TRBJ2-7, with 10 nucleotides matching TRBD1. Germline CDR1 reads SEHNR; CDR2 reads FQNEAQ (reference sequence). The CDR3 covers 14 residues. With V trimmed by 1 base and J by 5 bases, 2 bases remained unmatched. CDR3 amino acids: CASSLDGTGDEQYF. In nucleotides, the CDR3 is TGTGCCAGCAGCTTAGATGGGACAGGGGACGAGCAGTACTTC.

V and J are TRBV25-1 and TRBJ2-3; 8 nucleotides match TRBD2. Unmatched junction bases numbered 9, after V lost 2 bases and J lost 8 bases. CDR1 and CDR2 (germline): MGHDK, SYGVNS. The CDR3 is 15 residues long. The DNA for the CDR3 is TGTGCCAGCAGTGAACCGGGACTAGTCGTCCGTACGCAGTATTTT. Its protein is CASSEPGLVVRTQYF.